The T cell receptor beta chain described here comes from a study of blood T cell repertoires in COVID-19. On the study more broadly: PBMCs, B-cell-depleted T cells, or T cells were the source of the cDNA or gDNA that made up the material.

Between the trimmed V and J ends, which lost 0 bases and 0 bases, there was a span of 12 bases. The CDR3 contains 16 residues. Germline V gene data show CDR1 as SGHAT and CDR2 as FQNNGV. TCRdb's copy holds only in-frame clones and misses some; the assay was immunoSEQ multiplex PCR. This sample has approximately 150,000 clones, with roughly 87% found just once. This clone was recorded only once. The receptor was derived from a human donor with acute COVID-19. The donor label of this sample is uncertain. Sequenced sample: PBMCs or T cells enriched from blood (not recorded which). The V and J genes are TRBV11-2 and TRBJ2-7; possibly TRBD2 for D (6 bases). DNA for the CDR3: TGTGCCAGCAGCTTAGAGGGACTCCCTTTCTCCTACGAGCAGTACTTC. This sequence encodes CASSLEGLPFSYEQYF.